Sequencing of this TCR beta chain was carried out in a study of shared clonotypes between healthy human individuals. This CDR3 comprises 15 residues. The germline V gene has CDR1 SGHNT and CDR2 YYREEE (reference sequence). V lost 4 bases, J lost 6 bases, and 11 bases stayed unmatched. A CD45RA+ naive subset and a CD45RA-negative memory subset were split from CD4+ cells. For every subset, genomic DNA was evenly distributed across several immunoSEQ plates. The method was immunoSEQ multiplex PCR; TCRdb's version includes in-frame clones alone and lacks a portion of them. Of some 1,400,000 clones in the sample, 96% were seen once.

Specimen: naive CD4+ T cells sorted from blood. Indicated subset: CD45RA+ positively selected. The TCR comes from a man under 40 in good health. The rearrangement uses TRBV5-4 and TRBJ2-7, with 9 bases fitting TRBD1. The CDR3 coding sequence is TGTGCCAGCAGCCGACGAACAGGGGGCAATCTCGAGCAGTACTTC. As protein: CASSRRTGGNLEQYF.